One sample yielded the 18 T cell receptor beta chains listed below, sequenced in a study of control samples from healthy donors and cancer patients. Clones were sequenced by immunoSEQ multiplex PCR, and TCRdb holds only the in-frame ones, with some missing. The sample has about 100,000 clones, around 81% seen once. Sequences were obtained from blood. Every receptor here comes from a man in his thirties or forties in good health.

The chain employs TRBV12-3 or TRBV12-4 and TRBJ1-4; D is ambiguous. V was pared by 3 bases and J by 8 bases, with 7 bases between. The CDR3 loop spans 12 amino acids. The CDR3: CASSFMPEKLFF. The CDR3 DNA follows: TGTGCCAGCAGTTTCATGCCCGAAAAACTGTTTTTT.

The V gene is TRBV11-2, the J gene TRBJ2-7; 12 bases agree with TRBD1. The CDR3 sequence is 15 residues long. Germline values: CDR1 SGHAT, CDR2 FQNNGV. J gave up 7 bases and V 5 bases, and 9 bases lay outside the gene matches. The CDR3 spells CASSVPGQGAGEQYF. Written as DNA, the CDR3 is TGTGCCAGCAGCGTACCGGGACAGGGGGCGGGGGAGCAGTACTTC. Full variable domain (outside the CDR3, taken from reference TRBV11-2 and TRBJ2-7): EAGVAQSPRYKIIEKRQSVAFWCNPISGHATLYWYQQILGQGPKLLIQFQNNGVVDDSQLPKDRFSAERLKGVDSTLKIQPAKLEDSAVYLCASSVPGQGAGEQYFGPGTRLTVT.

V usage is TRBV24-1 and J usage is TRBJ1-2, with a weak D call TRBD1 (5 bases). This CDR3 spans 15 amino acids. V gave up 4 bases and J gave up 3 bases, with 14 bases separating them. CDR1 and CDR2 (germline): KGHDR, SFDVKD. The CDR3 region is CATSDTEEGDYGYTF. In DNA form, the CDR3 reads TGTGCCACCAGTGACACGGAAGAAGGGGACTATGGCTACACCTTC.

This chain uses TRBV1 with TRBJ2-2; TRBD2 reflects the table's D call only, with no check against the DNA. TRBV1 is termed a pseudogene. CDR3 size: 19 residues. The CDR3 loop is CTSSQGRSSGGANTGELFF. DNA of the CDR3: TGCACCAGCAGCCAAGGAAGGTCCAGCGGGGGGGCGAACACCGGGGAGCTGTTTTTT.

This chain connects TRBV18 to TRBJ1-1; D ambiguous. Germline values: CDR1 KGHSH, CDR2 LQKENI. CDR3 size: 13 residues. With 5 bases removed from V and 0 bases from J, the gap between germline ends came to 7 bases. CDR3 in DNA: TGTGCCAGCTCAGTCGAGCTGAACACTGAAGCTTTCTTT. This sequence encodes CASSVELNTEAFF. Full variable domain (rest looked up from reference TRBV18 and TRBJ1-1): NAGVMQNPRHLVRRRGQEARLRCSPMKGHSHVYWYRQLPEEGLKFMVYLQKENIIDESGMPKERFSAEFPKEGPSILRIQQVVRGDSAAYFCASSVELNTEAFFGQGTRLTVV.

The gene calls are TRBV9 and TRBJ2-1, with 8 nucleotides matching TRBD1. The germline CDR1 and CDR2 sequences are SGDLS and YYNGEE. This CDR3 is built from 14 residues. V gave up 6 bases and J gave up 2 bases; unmatched junction bases: 4. The CDR3 DNA is TGTGCCAGCAATCAGGGGGCTACCTACAATGAGCAGTTCTTC. Translation: CASNQGATYNEQFF.

The V call is TRBV7-3, the J call TRBJ2-6, with a tentative D call TRBD2 (5 bases). This CDR3 spans 15 amino acids. Germline CDR1 and CDR2: SGHTA and FQGTGA. Between the trimmed V and J ends, which lost 3 bases and 4 bases, there was a span of 10 bases. CDR3 sequence (DNA): TGTGCCAGCAGCTTGGCCGGGAACGGGGCCAACGTCCTGACTTTC. Amino acids: CASSLAGNGANVLTF.

The chain recombines TRBV5-1 with TRBJ2-1; no definite D call. The ends were cut back, 0 bases at V and 0 bases at J, with 7 bases in the middle. Germline lookup yields CDR1 SGHRS and CDR2 YFSETQ. The CDR3 has 15 amino acids. CDR3 sequence: CASSLGVSSYNEQFF. The CDR3 DNA sequence: TGCGCCAGCAGCTTGGGGGTAAGCTCCTACAATGAGCAGTTCTTC. Full variable domain (missing parts from reference TRBV5-1 and TRBJ2-1): KAGVTQTPRYLIKTRGQQVTLSCSPISGHRSVSWYQQTPGQGLQFLFEYFSETQRNKGNFPGRFSGRQFSNSRSEMNVSTLELGDSALYLCASSLGVSSYNEQFFGPGTRLTVL.

The CDR3 spells CASSQEDRGPYNEQFF. The CDR3 DNA follows: TGTGCCAGCAGCCAAGAGGACAGGGGCCCCTACAATGAGCAGTTCTTC. The gene calls are TRBV4-2 and TRBJ2-1; TRBD1 matches at 9 bases. V trimming: 0 bases; J trimming: 2 bases; junction bases outside the gene matches: 2. The CDR3 totals 16 residues. The germline CDR1 and CDR2 sequences are LGHNA and YNFKEQ.

This chain links TRBV5-4 with TRBJ1-1; possible D gene TRBD1, 5 bases. Germline CDR1 SGHNT, CDR2 YYREEE (reference sequence). Trimming pared 0 bases from V and 1 base from J, leaving 7 bases between. The CDR3 length is 14 residues. The CDR3: CASSLGDRNTEAFF. The CDR3 nucleotides read TGTGCCAGCAGCTTGGGCGACAGGAACACTGAAGCTTTCTTT.

Comments on this clone: This sample also contains other DNA sequences that code for the same CDR3. J is TRBJ1-1 and V is TRBV30; TRBD1 is a possible D gene (5 bases). The CDR3 length is 13 residues. Trimming shortened V by 0 bases and J by 4 bases, and 9 bases separated the two germline ends. Germline lookup yields CDR1 GTSNPN and CDR2 SVGIG (reference sequence). Here the CDR3 reads CAWSVGGGTEAFF. CDR3 sequence (DNA): TGTGCCTGGAGTGTCGGTGGGGGCACTGAAGCTTTCTTT. Full variable domain (outside the CDR3, taken from reference TRBV30 and TRBJ1-1): SQTIHQWPATLVQPVGSPLSLECTVEGTSNPNLYWYRQAAGRGLQLLFYSVGIGQISSEVPQNLSASRPQDRQFILSSKKLLLSDSGFYLCAWSVGGGTEAFFGQGTRLTVV.

This clone was counted a single time. This chain joins TRBV19 and TRBJ2-7; no clear D. The CDR3 is 14 amino acids. V lost 2 bases and J lost 3, with 11 bases in between. Germline values: CDR1 LNHDA, CDR2 SQIVND (reference sequence). The CDR3 DNA reads TGTGCCAGTAGTATAACGCCCCATGACTACGAGCAGTACTTC. Residues: CASSITPHDYEQYF.

The chain has TRBV5-5 and TRBJ1-6, with D unresolved. CDR3 size: 15 residues. The V end lost 0 bases, the J end lost 9 bases, and 13 bases lay between the germline ends. CDR1 and CDR2 from the germline V gene are SGHKS and YYEKEE (reference sequence). The CDR3 here is CASSLEPVQPSPLHF. DNA of the CDR3: TGTGCCAGCAGCTTGGAGCCGGTTCAGCCTTCACCCCTCCACTTT.

This clone was found a few times. The chain recombines TRBV20-1 with TRBJ1-2; D is perhaps TRBD1 (5 bases). This CDR3 contains 12 residues. V lost 3 bases to trimming and J lost 7 bases, with 12 bases between them. Germline loops: CDR1 DFQATT, CDR2 SNEGSKA (reference sequence). CDR3 region: CSASTGGSGYTF. The CDR3 nucleotides are TGCAGTGCTAGTACAGGTGGCTCTGGCTACACCTTC.

This chain connects TRBV9 to TRBJ1-3, with D perhaps matching TRBD1 (6 bases). The length of the CDR3 is 16 residues. Trimming left V 3 bases short and J 0 bases short, with 13 bases between. Germline lookup yields CDR1 SGDLS and CDR2 YYNGEE. The CDR3 DNA reads TGTGCCAGCAGCGCAAGGGGGGGCATCTCTGGAAACACCATATATTTT. Translating it yields CASSARGGISGNTIYF.

The chain recombines TRBV7-6 with TRBJ1-1; D gene unclear. CDR1 and CDR2 (germline): SGHVS, FNYEAQ. This CDR3 comprises 14 residues. V lost 5 bases and J lost 4, with 14 bases in between. In DNA, the CDR3 is TGTGCCAGCAGCGCTCGACTTGGGAGCACTGAAGCTTTCTTT. It translates to CASSARLGSTEAFF. The entire variable domain, with the rest obtained from reference TRBV7-6 and TRBJ1-1, is as follows: GAGVSQSPRYKVTKRGQDVALRCDPISGHVSLYWYRQALGQGPEFLTYFNYEAQQDKSGLPNDRFSAERPEGSISTLTIQRTEQRDSAMYRCASSARLGSTEAFFGQGTRLTVV.

The CDR3 sequence: CASSPGETRSYGYTF. The CDR3 coding sequence is TGTGCCAGCAGCCCTGGAGAAACACGGAGCTATGGCTACACCTTC. The chain joins TRBV7-3 to TRBJ1-2; D is unresolved. Germline V gene lookup returns CDR1 SGHTA and CDR2 FQGTGA. V gave up 5 bases and J gave up 4 bases, with 17 bases separating them. The CDR3 covers 15 residues.

The genes are TRBV25-1 and TRBJ1-3, with 9 bases that match TRBD1. The CDR3 has 13 residues. The germline CDR1 and CDR2 sequences are MGHDK and SYGVNS. The J segment lost 3 bases and the V segment lost 6 bases, leaving 0 bases of the junction unmatched. The CDR3 DNA follows: TGTGCCAGCAGGACAGGGGGTGGAAACACCATATATTTT. It translates to CASRTGGGNTIYF. Full variable domain (remainder filled in from reference TRBV25-1 and TRBJ1-3): EADIYQTPRYLVIGTGKKITLECSQTMGHDKMYWYQQDPGMELHLIHYSYGVNSTEKGDLSSESTVSRIRTEHFPLTLESARPSHTSQYLCASRTGGGNTIYFGEGSWLTVV.